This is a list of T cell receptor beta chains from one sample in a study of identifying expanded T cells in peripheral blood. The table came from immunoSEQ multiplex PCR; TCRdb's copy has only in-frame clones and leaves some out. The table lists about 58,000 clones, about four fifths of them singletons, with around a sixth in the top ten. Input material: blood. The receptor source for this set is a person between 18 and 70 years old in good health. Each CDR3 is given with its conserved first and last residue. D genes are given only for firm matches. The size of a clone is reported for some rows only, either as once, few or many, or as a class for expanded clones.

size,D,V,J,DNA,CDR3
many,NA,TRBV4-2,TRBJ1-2,TGTGCCAGCAGCCAAGATCCAGGGTCGAACTATGGCTACACCTTC,CASSQDPGSNYGYTF
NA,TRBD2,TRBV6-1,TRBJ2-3,TGTGCCAGCAGTGAACGGCCCACTAGCGGTAGCACAGATACGCAGTATTTT,CASSERPTSGSTDTQYF
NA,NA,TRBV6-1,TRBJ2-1,TGTGCCACCGGGCGGGGAGGCTCCTACAATGAGCAGTTCTTC,CATGRGGSYNEQFF
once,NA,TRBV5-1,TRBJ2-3,TGCGCCAGCAGTCTGGGGGGGCCTAGCACAGATACGCAGTATTTT,CASSLGGPSTDTQYF
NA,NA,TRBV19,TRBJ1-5,TGTGCCAGTAGTACTTCCAGCGGGCCCCAGCATTTT,CASSTSSGPQHF
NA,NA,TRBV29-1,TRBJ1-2,TGCAGCGTTGACGAGAACTATGGCTACACCTTC,CSVDENYGYTF
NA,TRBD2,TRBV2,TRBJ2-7,TGTGCCAGCAGTGAACTAACTAGCGGGAGCAACGAGCAGTACTTC,CASSELTSGSNEQYF
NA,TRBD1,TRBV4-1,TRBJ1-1,TGCGCCAGCAGCCAACCGCCGGGACAGGGAAACACTGAAGCTTTCTTT,CASSQPPGQGNTEAFF
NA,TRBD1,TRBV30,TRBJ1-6,TGTGCCTGGAGGGACAGGGCCTATAATTCACCCCTCCACTTT,CAWRDRAYNSPLHF
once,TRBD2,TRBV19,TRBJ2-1,TGTGCCAGTAGTTCCGTACTAGCGGGAGCCTACAATGAGCAGTTCTTC,CASSSVLAGAYNEQFF
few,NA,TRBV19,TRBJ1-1,TGTGCCAGTAGTACAGGGTACTACACTGAAGCTTTCTTT,CASSTGYYTEAFF
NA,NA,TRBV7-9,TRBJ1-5,TGTGCCAGCAGCCGAGGGATCAATCAGCCCCAGCATTTT,CASSRGINQPQHF
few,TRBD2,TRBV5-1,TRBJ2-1,TGCGCCAGCAGCTTAAGCGGGGTTACAAATGAGCAGTTCTTC,CASSLSGVTNEQFF
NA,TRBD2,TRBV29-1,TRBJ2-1,TGCAGCGTGGGACTAGCGGGAGGGCATGAGCAGTTCTTC,CSVGLAGGHEQFF
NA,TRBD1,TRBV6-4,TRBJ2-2,TGTGCCAGCAGATGGACAGGGGTGGCCGGGGAGCTGTTTTTT,CASRWTGVAGELFF
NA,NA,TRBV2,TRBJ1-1,TGTGCCAGCTCAGTTCCGGGACGAGCGATGAACACTGAAGCTTTCTTT,CASSVPGRAMNTEAFF
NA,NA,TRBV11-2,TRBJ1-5,TGTGCCAGCAGCTTAGACCGGACAGCAAATCAGCCCCAGCATTTT,CASSLDRTANQPQHF